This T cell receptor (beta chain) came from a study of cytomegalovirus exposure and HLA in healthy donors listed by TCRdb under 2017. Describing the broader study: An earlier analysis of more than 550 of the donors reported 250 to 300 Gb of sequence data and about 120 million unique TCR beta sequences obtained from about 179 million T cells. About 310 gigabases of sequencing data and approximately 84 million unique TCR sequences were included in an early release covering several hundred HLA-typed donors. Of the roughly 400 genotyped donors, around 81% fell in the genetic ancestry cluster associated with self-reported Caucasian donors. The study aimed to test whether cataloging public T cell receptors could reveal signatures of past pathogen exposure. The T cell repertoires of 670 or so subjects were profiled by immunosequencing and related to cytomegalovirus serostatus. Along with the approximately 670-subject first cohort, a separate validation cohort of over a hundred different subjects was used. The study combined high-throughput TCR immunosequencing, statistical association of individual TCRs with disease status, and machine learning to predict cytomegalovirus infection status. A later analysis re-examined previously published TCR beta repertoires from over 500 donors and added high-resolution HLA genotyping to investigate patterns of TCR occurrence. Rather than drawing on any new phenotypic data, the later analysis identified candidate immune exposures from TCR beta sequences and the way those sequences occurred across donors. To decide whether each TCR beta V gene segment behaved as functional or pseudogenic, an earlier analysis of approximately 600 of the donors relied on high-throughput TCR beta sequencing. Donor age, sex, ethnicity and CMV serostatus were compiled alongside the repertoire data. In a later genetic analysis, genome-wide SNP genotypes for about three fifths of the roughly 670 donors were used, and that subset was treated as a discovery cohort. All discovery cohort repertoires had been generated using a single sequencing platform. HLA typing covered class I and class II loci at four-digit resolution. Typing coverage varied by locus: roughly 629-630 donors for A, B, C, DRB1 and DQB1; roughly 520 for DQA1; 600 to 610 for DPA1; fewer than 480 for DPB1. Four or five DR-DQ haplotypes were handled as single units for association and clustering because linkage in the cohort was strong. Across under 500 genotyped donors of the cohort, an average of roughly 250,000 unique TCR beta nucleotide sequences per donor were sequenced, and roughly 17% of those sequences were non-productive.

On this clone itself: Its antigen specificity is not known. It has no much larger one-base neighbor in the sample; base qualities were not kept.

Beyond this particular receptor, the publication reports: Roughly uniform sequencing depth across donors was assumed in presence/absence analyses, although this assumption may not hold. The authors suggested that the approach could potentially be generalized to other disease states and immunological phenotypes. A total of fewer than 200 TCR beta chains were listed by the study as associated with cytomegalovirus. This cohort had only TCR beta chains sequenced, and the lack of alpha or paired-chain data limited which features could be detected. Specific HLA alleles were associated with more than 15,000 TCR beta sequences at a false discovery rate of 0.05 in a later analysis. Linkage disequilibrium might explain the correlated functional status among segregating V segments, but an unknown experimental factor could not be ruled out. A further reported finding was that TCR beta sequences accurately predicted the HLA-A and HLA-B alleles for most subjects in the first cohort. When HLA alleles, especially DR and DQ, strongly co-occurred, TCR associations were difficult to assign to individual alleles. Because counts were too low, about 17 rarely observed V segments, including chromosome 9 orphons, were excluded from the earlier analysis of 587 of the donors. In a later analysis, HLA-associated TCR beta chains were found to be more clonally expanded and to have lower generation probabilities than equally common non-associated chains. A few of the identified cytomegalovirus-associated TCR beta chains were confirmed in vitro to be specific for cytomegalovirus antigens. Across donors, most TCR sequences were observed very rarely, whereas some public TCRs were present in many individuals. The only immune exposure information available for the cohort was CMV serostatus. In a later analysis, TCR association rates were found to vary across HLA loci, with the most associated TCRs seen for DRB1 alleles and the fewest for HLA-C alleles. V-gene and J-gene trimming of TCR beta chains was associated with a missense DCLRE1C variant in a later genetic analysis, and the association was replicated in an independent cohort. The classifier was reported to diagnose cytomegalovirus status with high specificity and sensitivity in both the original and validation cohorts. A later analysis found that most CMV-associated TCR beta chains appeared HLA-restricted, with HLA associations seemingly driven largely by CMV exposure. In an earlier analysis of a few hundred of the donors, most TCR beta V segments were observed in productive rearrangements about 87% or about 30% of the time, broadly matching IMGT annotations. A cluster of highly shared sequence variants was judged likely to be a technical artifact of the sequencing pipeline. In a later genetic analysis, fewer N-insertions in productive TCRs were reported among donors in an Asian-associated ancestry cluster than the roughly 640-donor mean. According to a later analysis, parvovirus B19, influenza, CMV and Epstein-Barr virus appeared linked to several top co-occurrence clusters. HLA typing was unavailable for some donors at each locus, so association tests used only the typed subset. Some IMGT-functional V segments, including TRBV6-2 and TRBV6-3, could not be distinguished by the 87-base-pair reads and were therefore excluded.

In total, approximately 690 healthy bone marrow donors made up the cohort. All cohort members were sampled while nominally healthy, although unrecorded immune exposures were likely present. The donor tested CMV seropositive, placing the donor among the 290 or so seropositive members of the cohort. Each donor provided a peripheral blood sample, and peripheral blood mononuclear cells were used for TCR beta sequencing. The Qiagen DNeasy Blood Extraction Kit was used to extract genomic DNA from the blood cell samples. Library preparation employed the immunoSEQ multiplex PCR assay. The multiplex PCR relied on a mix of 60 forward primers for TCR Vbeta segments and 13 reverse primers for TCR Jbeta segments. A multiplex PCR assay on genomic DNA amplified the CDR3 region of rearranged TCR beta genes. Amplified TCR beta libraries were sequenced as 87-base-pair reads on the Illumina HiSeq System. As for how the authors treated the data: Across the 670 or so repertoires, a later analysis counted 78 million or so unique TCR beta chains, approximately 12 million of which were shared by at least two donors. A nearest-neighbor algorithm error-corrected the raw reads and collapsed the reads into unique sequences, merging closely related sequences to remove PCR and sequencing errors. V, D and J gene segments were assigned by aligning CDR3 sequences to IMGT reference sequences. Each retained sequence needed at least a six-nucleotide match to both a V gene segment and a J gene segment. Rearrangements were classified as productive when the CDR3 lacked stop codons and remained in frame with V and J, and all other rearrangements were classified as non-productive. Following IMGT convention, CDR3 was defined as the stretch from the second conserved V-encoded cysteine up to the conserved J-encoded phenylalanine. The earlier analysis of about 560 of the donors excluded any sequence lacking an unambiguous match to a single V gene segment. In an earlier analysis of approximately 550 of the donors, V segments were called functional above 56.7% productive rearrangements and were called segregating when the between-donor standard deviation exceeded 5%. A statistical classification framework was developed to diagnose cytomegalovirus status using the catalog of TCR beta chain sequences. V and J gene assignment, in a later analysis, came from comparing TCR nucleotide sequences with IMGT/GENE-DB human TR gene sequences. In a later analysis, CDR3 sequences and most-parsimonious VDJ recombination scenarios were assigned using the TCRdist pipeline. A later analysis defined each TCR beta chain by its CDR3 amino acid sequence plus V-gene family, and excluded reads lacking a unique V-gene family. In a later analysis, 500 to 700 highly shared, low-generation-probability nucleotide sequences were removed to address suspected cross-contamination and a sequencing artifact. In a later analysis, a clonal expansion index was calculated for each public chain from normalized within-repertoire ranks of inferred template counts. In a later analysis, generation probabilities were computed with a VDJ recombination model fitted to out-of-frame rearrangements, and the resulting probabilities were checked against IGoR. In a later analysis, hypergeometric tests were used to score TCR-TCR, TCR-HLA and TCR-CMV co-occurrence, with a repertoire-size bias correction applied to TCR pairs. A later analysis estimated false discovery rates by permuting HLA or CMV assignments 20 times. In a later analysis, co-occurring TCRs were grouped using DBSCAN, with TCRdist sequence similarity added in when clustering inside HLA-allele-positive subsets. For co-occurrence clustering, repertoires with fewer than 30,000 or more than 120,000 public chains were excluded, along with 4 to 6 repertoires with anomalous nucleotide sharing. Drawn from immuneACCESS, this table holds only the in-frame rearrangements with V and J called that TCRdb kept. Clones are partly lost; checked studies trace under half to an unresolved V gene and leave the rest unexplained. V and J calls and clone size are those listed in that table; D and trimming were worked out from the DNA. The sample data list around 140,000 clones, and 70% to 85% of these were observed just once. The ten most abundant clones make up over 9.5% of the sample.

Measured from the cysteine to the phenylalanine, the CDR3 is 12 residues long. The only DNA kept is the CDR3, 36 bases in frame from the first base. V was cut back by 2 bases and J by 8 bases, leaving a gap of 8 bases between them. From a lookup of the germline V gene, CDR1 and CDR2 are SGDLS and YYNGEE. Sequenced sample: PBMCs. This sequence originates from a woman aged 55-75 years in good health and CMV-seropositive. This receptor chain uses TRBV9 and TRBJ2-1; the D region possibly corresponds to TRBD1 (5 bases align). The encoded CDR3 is CASSVQGDEQFF. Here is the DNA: TGTGCCAGCAGCGTGCAAGGGGATGAGCAGTTCTTC.